This T cell receptor beta chain came from a study of blood T cell repertoires in COVID-19. Whole-study context: Collection of acute and convalescent COVID-19 samples took place in the United States, Italy and Spain. In each case, the material was cDNA or gDNA derived from T cells, B-cell-depleted T cells, or PBMCs.

Method: immunoSEQ multiplex PCR; TCRdb's copy keeps in-frame clones and lacks some. Counted here are 25,000 to 30,000 clones, approximately 87% occurring once; the ten biggest clones make up about 6%. The count of this clone is one. The CDR3 is 14 residues long. Trimming removed 4 bases from V and 11 bases from J, with 20 bases in between. The germline V gene encodes CDR1 MNHEY and CDR2 SMNVEV (reference sequence). This receptor was identified in a human donor in a cohort sampled during active COVID-19. Sequenced material: peripheral blood. The chain is built from TRBV27 and TRBJ1-1; a weak D match, TRBD1 (5 bases). As DNA, the CDR3 is TGTGCCAGCAGTTCCCACCGCCGGGGGAGTGAGGCTTTCTTT. Translated, it gives CASSSHRRGSEAFF.